Below, 24 T cell receptor beta chains from the same sample are listed, as sequenced in a study of blood T cell repertoires in COVID-19. This table comes from immunoSEQ multiplex PCR, and its TCRdb copy is limited to in-frame clones, with some not included. The table shows approximately 98,000 clones, with over 75% occurring only once. Input material: peripheral blood. The receptors stem from a human donor in a cohort sampled during active COVID-19.

V usage is TRBV7-2 and J usage is TRBJ1-2, with 9 positions matching TRBD1. The V segment lost 4 bases and the J segment 4 bases; nucleotides outside the gene matches: 1. The germline gives CDR1 SGHTA, CDR2 FQGNSA. There are 13 residues in the CDR3. CDR3 sequence reads: CASSSTGGYGYTF. CDR3 sequence (DNA): TGTGCCAGCAGCTCGACAGGGGGCTATGGCTACACCTTC. Using reference TRBV7-2 and TRBJ1-2 for the parts outside the CDR3, the full variable domain is GAGVSQSPSNKVTEKGKDVELRCDPISGHTALYWYRQSLGQGLEFLIYFQGNSAPDKSGLPSDRFSAERTGGSVSTLTIQRTQQEDSAVYLCASSSTGGYGYTFGSGTRLTVV.

The chain combines TRBV29-1 with TRBJ2-2; 9 nucleotides agree with TRBD2. The ends lost 4 bases at V and 1 base at J; junction bases unmatched: 10. CDR3 length: 17 residues. Germline lookup yields CDR1 SQVTM and CDR2 ANQGSEA. The CDR3 nucleotides are TGCAGCGTTGGAATGAGAGCGGGGGGCCGGAACACCGGGGAGCTGTTTTTT. Encoded protein: CSVGMRAGGRNTGELFF.

V is TRBV7-9 and J is TRBJ2-1; TRBD2 is a possible D gene (6 bases). The CDR3 is made up of 15 amino acids. Trimming pared 7 bases from V and 7 bases from J, leaving 20 bases between. CDR1 SEHNR and CDR2 FQNEAQ come from the germline V gene (reference sequence). In DNA form, the CDR3 reads TGTGCCAGCACGCCGACGTACGGGAGCATAAATGAGCAGTTCTTC. Its translation is CASTPTYGSINEQFF.

The CDR3: CASSGGGTGSNIQYF. The CDR3 DNA reads TGTGCCAGCAGTGGGGGGGGGACAGGGTCCAACATTCAGTACTTC. This chain connects TRBV4-2 to TRBJ2-4; TRBD1 aligns across 9 bases. Germline CDR1 reads LGHNA; CDR2 reads YNFKEQ. V lost 6 bases to trimming and J lost 7 bases; unmatched junction nucleotides: 10. The CDR3 has 15 amino acids.

This rearrangement joins TRBV16 to TRBJ1-2, with a tentative D call TRBD1 (5 bases). The V gene lost 0 bases and the J gene lost 7 bases, with 12 bases spanning the gap. From germline, CDR1 is KGHSY and CDR2 FQNENV. The CDR3 covers 14 residues. CDR3 DNA: TGTGCCAGCAGCCAATCGAAGGGACTCGGTGGCTACACCTTC. Residues: CASSQSKGLGGYTF.

The chain uses TRBV28 and TRBJ2-7; 8 nucleotides agree with TRBD1. Germline CDR1 and CDR2: MDHEN and SYDVKM. This CDR3 contains 15 residues. J was trimmed by 6 bases and V by 5 bases; bases with no gene match: 12. The CDR3 sequence: CASSVLTGDVGEQYF. The CDR3, as DNA: TGTGCCAGCAGTGTACTGACAGGGGATGTGGGCGAGCAGTACTTC.

The chain uses TRBV7-9 and TRBJ1-6, with 11 bases that match TRBD1. CDR3 length: 16 amino acids. V gave up 4 bases and J gave up 7 bases; unmatched junction bases: 6. The germline V gene encodes CDR1 SEHNR and CDR2 FQNEAQ (reference sequence). The CDR3 loop is CASSSGQGAGNSPLHF. The CDR3 DNA reads TGTGCCAGCAGCTCTGGACAGGGGGCGGGAAATTCACCCCTCCACTTT.

The chain links TRBV10-3 to TRBJ2-5, with a tentative D call TRBD1 (6 bases). This CDR3 comprises 15 residues. V was clipped by 4 bases and J by 4 bases, with 16 bases between them. Germline-derived CDR1 and CDR2 are ENHRY and SYGVKD. This chain's CDR3 is CAISVWEQGAETQYF. As DNA, the CDR3 is TGTGCCATCAGTGTATGGGAACAGGGAGCAGAGACCCAGTACTTC.

This chain uses TRBV11-2 with TRBJ2-2; 14 nucleotides match TRBD2. The germline V gene has CDR1 SGHAT and CDR2 FQNNGV. The length of the CDR3 is 17 residues. The J segment lost 10 bases and the V segment lost 4 bases, leaving 11 bases of the junction unmatched. CDR3 DNA sequence: TGTGCCAGCAGCTCCCCTGGACTAGCGGGGGGTATCGAGGAGCTGTTTTTT. This sequence encodes CASSSPGLAGGIEELFF.

The gene calls are TRBV4-1 and TRBJ1-2; 7 bases are a match to TRBD1. J gave up 4 bases and V 1 base, and 9 bases lay outside the gene matches. Germline loops: CDR1 MGHRA, CDR2 YSYEKL. This CDR3 is built from 16 residues. Written as DNA, the CDR3 is TGCGCCAGCAGCCAAGGTGGGCAGGGGGGCGGCTATGGCTACACCTTC. It encodes CASSQGGQGGGYGYTF.

This chain joins TRBV18 and TRBJ1-2, with D tentatively TRBD1 (5 bases). This CDR3 contains 12 residues. V was trimmed by 4 bases and J by 5 bases, leaving 8 bases between them. Germline-derived CDR1 and CDR2 are KGHSH and LQKENI. The CDR3 protein is CASSLTVYGYTF. CDR3 DNA: TGTGCCAGCTCACTGACAGTATATGGCTACACCTTC.

This clone has a handful of counts. The chain couples TRBV4-2 to TRBJ2-7, with 13 bases aligning to TRBD2. With V trimmed by 1 base and J by 4 bases, 13 bases remained unmatched. Germline assignment: CDR1 LGHNA and CDR2 YNFKEQ. The CDR3 runs 19 residues. The CDR3 DNA sequence: TGTGCCAGCAGCCAAGTTTTCACTAGCGGGAGGGCCGCTCGGTACGAGCAGTACTTC. Translated: CASSQVFTSGRAARYEQYF.

V and J are TRBV24-1 and TRBJ2-7; no reliable D call. This CDR3 comprises 13 residues. Trimming cost V 4 bases and J 0 bases, with 6 bases left between them. Germline lookup yields CDR1 KGHDR and CDR2 SFDVKD. Written as DNA, the CDR3 is TGTGCCACCAGTGAGGCAGGCTCCTACGAGCAGTACTTC. Translation: CATSEAGSYEQYF.

The gene calls are TRBV10-3 and TRBJ1-1; possible D gene TRBD1, 5 bases. The length of the CDR3 is 13 residues. The ends were cut back, 3 bases at V and 5 bases at J, with 10 bases in the middle. Germline CDR1 is ENHRY and CDR2 is SYGVKD. Here the CDR3 DNA reads TGTGCCATCAGTGAATCGGGGGGGACTGAAGCTTTCTTT. Translation: CAISESGGTEAFF.

The chain uses TRBV5-4 and TRBJ1-1; no firm D call. In germline, CDR1 is SGHNT, CDR2 YYREEE (reference sequence). The CDR3 extends over 13 amino acids. V lost 3 bases to trimming and J lost 7 bases, with 13 bases between them. DNA of the CDR3: TGTGCCAGCAGCTGGCGGGATGCAGGTGAAGCTTTCTTT. Translated: CASSWRDAGEAFF.

The rearrangement links TRBV3-1 (or the pseudogene TRBV3-2) to TRBJ2-1, with D tentatively TRBD1 (6 bases). Looked up from germline, CDR1 is LGHDT and CDR2 is YNNKEL (reference sequence). V lost 3 bases to trimming and J lost 0 bases, with 15 bases between them. This CDR3 has 17 amino acids. CDR3 protein: CASSHGTTLSSYNEQFF. CDR3 nucleotides: TGTGCCAGCAGCCACGGGACAACCCTTAGCTCCTACAATGAGCAGTTCTTC.

This chain links TRBV9 with TRBJ2-2; 7 nucleotides line up with TRBD2. The V segment lost 1 base and the J segment 5 bases; nucleotides outside the gene matches: 5. Germline CDR1 reads SGDLS; CDR2 reads YYNGEE. CDR3 length: 15 residues. The CDR3 is CASSVSSGITGELFF. CDR3 DNA sequence: TGTGCCAGCAGCGTATCAAGCGGGATTACCGGGGAGCTGTTTTTT.

This clone was observed a handful of times. The chain employs TRBV6-5 and TRBJ1-2; maybe TRBD1 (6 bases). Germline loops: CDR1 MNHEY, CDR2 SVGAGI. Trimming took 6 bases from V and 6 from J, leaving 14 bases between them. The CDR3 runs to 13 residues. The CDR3 nucleotides are TGTGCCAGCAGCTTCACAGGGTTTGATGGCTACACCTTC. Translation gives CASSFTGFDGYTF.

The rearrangement uses TRBV27 and TRBJ1-2, with D possibly TRBD1 on 5 matching bases. Germline loops: CDR1 MNHEY, CDR2 SMNVEV (reference sequence). The CDR3 length is 18 residues. V gave up 5 bases and J gave up 1 base, with 23 bases separating them. This CDR3 is CASSRPGRAEDFNYGYTF. The CDR3 DNA follows: TGTGCCAGCAGTCGCCCCGGCAGGGCGGAAGATTTTAACTATGGCTACACCTTC.

The chain uses TRBV10-1 and TRBJ1-1, with 9 bases fitting TRBD1. From germline, CDR1 is WNHNN and CDR2 SYGVQD (reference sequence). CDR3 size: 14 residues. The J segment lost 5 bases and the V segment lost 2 bases, leaving 3 bases of the junction unmatched. The CDR3 here is CASSEGTGLTEAFF. As DNA, the CDR3 is TGCGCCAGCAGTGAGGGGACAGGGTTGACTGAAGCTTTCTTT.

This sequence joins TRBV19 and TRBJ2-1, with a weak D call TRBD2 (5 bases). CDR1 and CDR2 from the germline V gene are LNHDA and SQIVND (reference sequence). The length of the CDR3 is 13 residues. V was shortened by 6 bases and J by 7 bases, with 13 bases between the two germline ends. The CDR3 region has the DNA TGTGCCAGTAGCCCCAGGACTGTGAATGAGCAGTTCTTC. It codes for CASSPRTVNEQFF.

On this clone: One end of the junction varies from germline; a read error may be responsible. V usage is TRBV6-6 and J usage is TRBJ1-2; tentatively, D is TRBD1 (6 bases). CDR1 and CDR2 (germline): MNHNY, SVGAGI (reference sequence). The CDR3 has 13 residues. This CDR3 reads CASSYSAGDGYTF. The CDR3 DNA sequence: TGTGCCAGCAGCTACTCAGCAGGGGATGGCTACACCTTC.

The genes are TRBV6-6 and TRBJ1-6; 8 bases are shared with TRBD1. Germline CDR1 and CDR2: MNHNY and SVGAGI (reference sequence). The CDR3 sequence is 16 residues long. Trimming took 6 bases from V and 7 from J; bases not matched to a gene: 11. The CDR3 loop is CASSPTDRGRNSPLHF. Here the CDR3 DNA reads TGTGCCAGCAGCCCAACCGACAGGGGTAGGAATTCACCCCTCCACTTT.

The rearrangement uses TRBV3-1 (or the pseudogene TRBV3-2) and TRBJ1-2; possibly TRBD1 for D (6 bases). From germline, CDR1 is LGHDT and CDR2 YNNKEL (reference sequence). CDR3 length: 15 residues. The ends were cut back, 4 bases at V and 4 bases at J, with 16 bases in the middle. Here the CDR3 reads CASSLKGGASYGYTF. Written as DNA, the CDR3 is TGTGCCAGCAGCCTAAAGGGGGGGGCGAGCTATGGCTACACCTTC.